Sequencing of this T cell receptor beta chain was carried out in a study of blood T cell repertoires in COVID-19. At the level of the study: Spain, Italy and the United States supplied samples that represented acute and convalescent COVID-19. PBMCs, B-cell-depleted T cells, or T cells were the source of the cDNA or gDNA that made up the material.

V shed 0 bases and J 3 bases; nucleotides not matched to a gene: 1. The germline V gene has CDR1 SGHRS and CDR2 YFSETQ. The length of the CDR3 is 15 residues. This clone was seen a handful of times. The authors' processing: Estimates of nucleated cell counts were drawn from the amplification of reference gene primers. This table comes from immunoSEQ multiplex PCR, and its TCRdb copy is limited to in-frame clones, with some not included. That table furnishes V, J and clone size, whereas the DNA furnished D and trimming. In the table there are some 700,000 clones, more than 80% of which are singletons. The receptor comes from a woman younger than 30 with acute or convalescent COVID-19. The sample was peripheral blood. The chain has TRBV5-1 and TRBJ2-7; TRBD2 matches at 12 bases. CDR3 amino acids: CASSLGLAGVYEQYF. CDR3 DNA: TGCGCCAGCAGCTTGGGACTAGCGGGGGTCTACGAGCAGTACTTC.